The clone carrying this T cell receptor beta chain came up once. The data originate from a study of OX40 agonist ivuxolimab in advanced cancers. V trimming: 8 bases; J trimming: 2 bases; junction bases outside the gene matches: 1. The CDR3 covers 13 residues. Germline-derived CDR1 and CDR2 are GTSNPN and SVGIG (reference sequence). The method was immunoSEQ multiplex PCR; TCRdb's version includes in-frame clones alone and lacks a portion of them. The table has over 55,000 clones, about 83% seen once. Sequencing was performed on CD4+ or CD8+ T cells sorted from blood, taken in a trial of the OX40 agonist ivuxolimab. The V and J genes are TRBV30 and TRBJ2-2, with 11 bases lining up with TRBD2. The TCR comes from an adult with an advanced solid tumor such as melanoma, head and neck, liver or kidney cancer. This CDR3 reads CAGTSGNTGELFF. In DNA, the CDR3 is TGTGCCGGGACTAGCGGAAACACCGGGGAGCTGTTTTTT. Complete variable domain (other parts from reference TRBV30 and TRBJ2-2): SQTIHQWPATLVQPVGSPLSLECTVEGTSNPNLYWYRQAAGRGLQLLFYSVGIGQISSEVPQNLSASRPQDRQFILSSKKLLLSDSGFYLCAGTSGNTGELFFGEGSRLTVL.